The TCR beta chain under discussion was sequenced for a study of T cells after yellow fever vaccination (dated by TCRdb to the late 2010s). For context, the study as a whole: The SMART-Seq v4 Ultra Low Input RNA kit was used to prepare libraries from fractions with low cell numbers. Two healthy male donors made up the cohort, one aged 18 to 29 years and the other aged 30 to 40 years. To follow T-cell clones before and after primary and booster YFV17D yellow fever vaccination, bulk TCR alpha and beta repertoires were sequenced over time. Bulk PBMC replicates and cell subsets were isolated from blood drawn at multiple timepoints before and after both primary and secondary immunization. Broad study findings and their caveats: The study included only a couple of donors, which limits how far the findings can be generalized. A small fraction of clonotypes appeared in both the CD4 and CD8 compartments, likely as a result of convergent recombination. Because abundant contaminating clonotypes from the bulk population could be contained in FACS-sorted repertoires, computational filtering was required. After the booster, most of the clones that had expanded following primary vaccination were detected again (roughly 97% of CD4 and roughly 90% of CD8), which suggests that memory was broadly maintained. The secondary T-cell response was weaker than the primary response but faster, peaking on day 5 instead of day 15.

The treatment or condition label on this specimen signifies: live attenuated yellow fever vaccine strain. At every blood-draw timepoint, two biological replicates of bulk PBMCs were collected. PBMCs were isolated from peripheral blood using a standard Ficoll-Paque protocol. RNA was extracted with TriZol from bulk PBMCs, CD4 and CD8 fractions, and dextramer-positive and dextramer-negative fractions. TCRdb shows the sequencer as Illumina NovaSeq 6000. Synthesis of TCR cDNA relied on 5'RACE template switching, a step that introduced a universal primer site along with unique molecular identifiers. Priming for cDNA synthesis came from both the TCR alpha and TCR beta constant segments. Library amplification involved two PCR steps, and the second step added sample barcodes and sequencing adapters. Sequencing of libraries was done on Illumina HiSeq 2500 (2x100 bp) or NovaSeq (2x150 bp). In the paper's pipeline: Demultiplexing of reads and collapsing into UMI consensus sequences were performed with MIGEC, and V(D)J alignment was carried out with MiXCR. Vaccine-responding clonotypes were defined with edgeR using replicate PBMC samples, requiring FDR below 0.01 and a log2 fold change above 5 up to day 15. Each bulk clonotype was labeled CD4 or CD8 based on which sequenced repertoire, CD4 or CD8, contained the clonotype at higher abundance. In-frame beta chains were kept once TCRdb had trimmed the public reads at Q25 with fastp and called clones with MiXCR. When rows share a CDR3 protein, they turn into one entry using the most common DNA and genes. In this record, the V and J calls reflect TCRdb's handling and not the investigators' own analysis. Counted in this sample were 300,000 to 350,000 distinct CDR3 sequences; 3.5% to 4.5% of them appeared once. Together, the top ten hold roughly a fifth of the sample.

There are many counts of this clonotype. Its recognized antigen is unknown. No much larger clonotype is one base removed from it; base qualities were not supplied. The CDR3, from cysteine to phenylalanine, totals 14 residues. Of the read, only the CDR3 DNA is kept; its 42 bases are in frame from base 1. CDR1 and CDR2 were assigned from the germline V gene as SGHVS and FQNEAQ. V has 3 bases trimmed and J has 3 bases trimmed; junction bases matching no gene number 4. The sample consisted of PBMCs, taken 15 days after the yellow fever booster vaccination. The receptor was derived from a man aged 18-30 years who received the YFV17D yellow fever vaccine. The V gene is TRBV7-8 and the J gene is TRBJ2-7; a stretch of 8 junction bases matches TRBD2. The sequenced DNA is TGTGCCAGCAGCTTCGGGGGGGGCTACTACGAGCAGTACTTC. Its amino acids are CASSFGGGYYEQYF.